This passage covers 30 T cell receptor beta chains from one sample sequenced in a study of spatial heterogeneity in lung cancer. Sample time point: blood at routine non-recurrence follow-up after resection. TCRdb redid the calling of the 5' RACE reads with MiXCR, one entry per CDR3 protein. This sample has tens of thousands of distinct CDR3 sequences, with roughly a fifth found just once. Sequenced material: PBMCs, taken at follow-up. The receptors stem from a male donor with early-stage non-small cell lung cancer.

This clonotype was seen only a few times. The gene calls are TRBV6-2 or TRBV6-3 and TRBJ1-5; D is uncertain. This CDR3 comprises 13 residues. Trimming took off 3 bases at V and 2 bases at J, with 5 bases between the two ends. CDR1 and CDR2 (germline): MNHEY, SVGEGT. The DNA of the CDR3 is TGTGCCAGCAGTTATTATGGCAATCAGCCCCAGCATTTT. It codes for CASSYYGNQPQHF.

This clonotype was counted only a few times. The chain has TRBV4-1 and TRBJ1-5; D is ambiguous. The ends were cut back, 2 bases at V and 6 bases at J, with 5 bases in the middle. The CDR3 runs to 12 residues. Germline V gene lookup returns CDR1 MGHRA and CDR2 YSYEKL. This chain's CDR3 is CASSQIGQPQHF. The CDR3 bases are TGCGCCAGCAGCCAAATCGGTCAGCCCCAGCATTTT.

This clonotype was observed a handful of times. The J gene is TRBJ2-1, the V gene TRBV3-1, with 9 bases that match TRBD1. Germline CDR1 reads LGHDT; CDR2 reads YNNKEL (reference sequence). This CDR3 has 15 amino acids. V lost 1 base, J lost 7 bases, and 5 bases stayed unmatched. The CDR3 here is CASSQAGTGRNEQFF. The CDR3, as DNA: TGTGCCAGCAGCCAAGCGGGGACAGGGAGGAATGAGCAGTTCTTC.

This clonotype has just a few counts. The chain uses TRBV4-3 and TRBJ2-1, with D possibly being TRBD1 (6 bases). This CDR3 is 16 amino acids long. V dropped 0 bases and J dropped 2 bases, with 11 bases sitting between them. Per the germline V gene, CDR1 is LGHNA and CDR2 is YSLEER. CDR3 bases: TGCGCCAGCAGCCAAGACACTAGGGACACCTACAATGAGCAGTTCTTC. Its protein product is CASSQDTRDTYNEQFF.

The V gene is TRBV5-1, the J gene TRBJ2-1; 12 bases are shared with TRBD2. The germline V gene encodes CDR1 SGHRS and CDR2 YFSETQ. The ends lost 7 bases at V and 9 bases at J; junction bases unmatched: 8. There are 14 residues in the CDR3. The CDR3 nucleotides are TGCGCCAGCGTTACGACTAGCGGGAGTGTTGAGCAGTTCTTC. Its protein product is CASVTTSGSVEQFF.

This clonotype was recorded a few times. The chain uses TRBV30 and TRBJ2-3, with 7 bases lining up with TRBD2. V lost 5 bases to trimming and J lost 1 base; unmatched junction nucleotides: 0. Germline CDR1 GTSNPN, CDR2 SVGIG (reference sequence). The CDR3 length is 12 residues. CDR3 DNA sequence: TGTGCCTGGGGGAGGGGCACAGATACGCAGTATTTT. It codes for CAWGRGTDTQYF.

This clonotype was picked up many times. The chain couples TRBV11-2 to TRBJ2-2, with TRBD1 identical over 8 bases. J was trimmed by 6 bases and V by 5 bases; bases with no gene match: 8. In germline, CDR1 is SGHAT, CDR2 FQNNGV. This CDR3 has 15 amino acids. DNA of the CDR3: TGTGCCAGCAGCGGCAACCCACAGGGGGCCGGGGAGCTGTTTTTT. Translating it yields CASSGNPQGAGELFF.

This clonotype was counted only a few times. V gene TRBV7-2 combines with J gene TRBJ1-1, with 10 bases matching TRBD1. J lost 5 bases, V lost 5 bases, and 11 bases had no gene match. Germline V gene data show CDR1 as SGHTA and CDR2 as FQGNSA. This CDR3 region has 16 residues. CDR3 region: CASSPRVGDRGTEAFF. The CDR3 nucleotides read TGTGCCAGCAGCCCCCGAGTTGGGGACAGGGGAACTGAAGCTTTCTTT.

This clonotype showed up many times. The V gene is TRBV27, the J gene TRBJ2-2; 11 positions agree with TRBD2. Losses at the gene ends were 10 bases for V and 3 bases for J; bases not matched to a gene: 28. CDR3 length equals 22 residues. Germline V CDR1 and CDR2: MNHEY, SMNVEV (reference sequence). CDR3 sequence reads: CATYHGAAGIAGGPMDTGELFF. The CDR3 DNA reads TGTGCCACCTACCATGGGGCAGCCGGGATAGCGGGAGGGCCAATGGACACCGGGGAGCTGTTTTTT.

The chain has TRBV2 and TRBJ2-5, with D unclear. This CDR3 spans 14 amino acids. The V gene lost 6 bases and the J gene lost 1 base, with 12 bases spanning the gap. Germline V gene lookup returns CDR1 SNHLY and CDR2 FYNNEI. This CDR3 is CASSDTGPQETQYF. The CDR3 nucleotides are TGTGCCAGCAGCGACACGGGTCCCCAAGAGACCCAGTACTTC.

This clonotype has ten or more counts. The J gene is TRBJ1-6, the V gene TRBV30; D is unresolved. Looked up from germline, CDR1 is GTSNPN and CDR2 is SVGIG (reference sequence). The V end was cut by 4 bases, the J end by 0 bases, with 10 bases between. This CDR3 is 15 amino acids long. The CDR3 is CAWTKESSYNSPLHF. CDR3 coding DNA: TGTGCCTGGACGAAGGAGAGCTCCTATAATTCACCCCTCCACTTT.

This clonotype was seen ten or more times. The chain employs TRBV24-1 and TRBJ2-4, with TRBD1 as a possible D gene (7 bases). This CDR3 comprises 16 residues. Per germline, CDR1 KGHDR and CDR2 SFDVKD. V was clipped by 2 bases and J by 1 base, with 11 bases between them. The CDR3 spells CATSDSAGGAKNIQYF. The CDR3 DNA sequence: TGTGCCACCAGTGATTCTGCAGGGGGGGCCAAAAACATTCAGTACTTC.

The chain carries TRBV11-1 and TRBJ2-5, with a weak D call TRBD2 (5 bases). The CDR3 loop spans 13 amino acids. Trimming stripped 8 bases from V and 4 bases from J, with 14 bases between. Germline CDR1 SGHAT, CDR2 FQDESV (reference sequence). CDR3 sequence: CASSEGHLETQYF. In DNA form, the CDR3 reads TGTGCCAGCTCCGAGGGCCACTTAGAGACCCAGTACTTC. The full variable domain, completed using reference TRBV11-1 and TRBJ2-5, is EAEVAQSPRYKITEKSQAVAFWCDPISGHATLYWYRQILGQGPELLVQFQDESVVDDSQLPKDRFSAERLKGVDSTLKIQPAELGDSAMYLCASSEGHLETQYFGPGTRLLVL.

The rearrangement uses TRBV6-2 or TRBV6-3 and TRBJ2-5; 8 bases agree with TRBD2. V lost 6 bases to trimming and J lost 4 bases; unmatched junction nucleotides: 10. CDR3 size: 15 residues. Germline CDR1 is MNHEY and CDR2 is SVGEGT. This chain's CDR3 is CASRASGGYGETQYF. The CDR3 DNA follows: TGTGCCAGCAGGGCAAGCGGGGGATATGGAGAGACCCAGTACTTC.

The rearrangement uses TRBV7-2 and TRBJ2-7; possibly TRBD2 for D (5 bases). V was shortened by 5 bases and J by 3 bases, with 11 bases between the two germline ends. The CDR3 runs 13 residues. Germline V gene data show CDR1 as SGHTA and CDR2 as FQGNSA. Here the CDR3 DNA reads TGTGCCAGCAGCCGAGGCCGGGACTACGAGCAGTACTTC. Protein product: CASSRGRDYEQYF.

V and J are TRBV6-2 or TRBV6-3 and TRBJ2-7, with D hard to call. The CDR3 length is 13 residues. Germline CDR1 reads MNHEY; CDR2 reads SVGEGT. V shed 2 bases and J shed 3 bases, with 8 bases lying between them. DNA for the CDR3: TGTGCCAGCAGTTACCCTCAGAGCTACGAGCAGTACTTC. This sequence encodes CASSYPQSYEQYF.

The chain recombines TRBV5-6 with TRBJ1-1; 10 nucleotides align to TRBD1. J was trimmed by 7 bases and V by 1 base; bases with no gene match: 7. Germline V gives CDR1 SGHDT, CDR2 YYEEEE. The CDR3 has 15 residues. The CDR3 sequence: CASSLLARTGGEAFF. The CDR3 coding sequence is TGTGCCAGCAGCTTGTTAGCGCGGACAGGGGGTGAAGCTTTCTTT.

There are many counts of this clonotype. This chain links TRBV29-1 with TRBJ2-1; D call uncertain. The germline V gene encodes CDR1 SQVTM and CDR2 ANQGSEA. Trimming took off 6 bases at V and 2 bases at J, with 8 bases between the two ends. The CDR3 loop spans 12 amino acids. The CDR3 loop is CSVTPTYNEQFF. CDR3 DNA: TGCAGCGTCACCCCTACCTACAATGAGCAGTTCTTC.

The table lists this clonotype with a few counts. This rearrangement joins TRBV12-3 or TRBV12-4 to TRBJ2-2, with D perhaps matching TRBD2 (5 bases). The CDR3 has 15 residues. V lost 6 bases, J lost 0 bases, and 11 bases lay in between. CDR3 DNA: TGTGCCAGCAGCGAGAGCGGTTCGAACACCGGGGAGCTGTTTTTT. As protein: CASSESGSNTGELFF.

With respect to this clonotype: A read error is possible here, since a much larger clone lies one base away. The chain combines TRBV9 with TRBJ1-1; D gene unclear. CDR1 is SGDLS and CDR2 is YYNGEE in the germline V gene. V was cut by 4 bases and J by 1 base, with 8 bases left in between. The length of the CDR3 is 13 residues. DNA of the CDR3: TGTGCCAGCAGCCCACCGGCGAACACTGAAGCTTTCTTT. Translating gives CASSPPANTEAFF.

This clonotype was observed a handful of times. This rearrangement joins TRBV7-6 to TRBJ2-7, with D perhaps matching TRBD2 (5 bases). The CDR3 is 14 amino acids. CDR1 and CDR2 from the germline V gene are SGHVS and FNYEAQ. V lost 2 bases and J lost 3, with 11 bases in between. The CDR3 DNA follows: TGTGCCAGCAGCTTATCAGGCAGCGGCTACGAGCAGTACTTC. Protein sequence: CASSLSGSGYEQYF.

Only a few counts were recorded for this clonotype. CDR3 amino acids: CASSQRRQTLDAEQFF. The CDR3 DNA reads as TGTGCCAGCAGCCAGAGAAGACAGACATTGGACGCTGAGCAGTTCTTC. The gene calls are TRBV7-9 and TRBJ2-1; weak D call: TRBD1 (5 bases). There are 16 residues in the CDR3. Trimming removed 5 bases from V and 9 bases from J, with 23 bases in between. Germline lookup yields CDR1 SEHNR and CDR2 FQNEAQ (reference sequence).

This clonotype was seen a handful of times. The chain is built from TRBV11-2 and TRBJ2-2; D possibly corresponds to TRBD1 (6 bases). The germline CDR1 and CDR2 sequences are SGHAT and FQNNGV. V lost 5 bases and J lost 3, with 13 bases in between. The CDR3 spans 15 residues. DNA of the CDR3: TGTGCCAGCAGCCCACAGGGCAGGGACACCGGGGAGCTGTTTTTT. It translates to CASSPQGRDTGELFF.

The chain has TRBV4-2 and TRBJ2-1; D is possibly TRBD1 or TRBD2 (5 bases each). The CDR3 is made up of 18 amino acids. CDR1 and CDR2 from the germline V gene are LGHNA and YNFKEQ. Trimming took 3 bases from V and 3 from J, leaving 21 bases between them. The CDR3, as DNA: TGTGCCAGCAGCCATCCCGCCCCCCTTGGGGGAAACTACAATGAGCAGTTCTTC. It specifies CASSHPAPLGGNYNEQFF.

This clonotype was seen many times. The chain is built from TRBV28 and TRBJ2-1; a weak D match, TRBD2 (6 bases). CDR1 is MDHEN and CDR2 is SYDVKM in the germline V gene. This CDR3 spans 17 amino acids. The ends were cut back, 1 base at V and 3 bases at J, with 16 bases in the middle. CDR3 amino acids: CASSLSRQRAFYNEQFF. Written as DNA, the CDR3 is TGTGCCAGCAGTTTATCCCGCCAGCGGGCCTTCTACAATGAGCAGTTCTTC.

V is TRBV18 and J is TRBJ2-6, with D unresolved. Germline assignment: CDR1 KGHSH and CDR2 LQKENI. The CDR3 spans 17 residues. V was pared by 1 base and J by 0 bases, with 10 bases between. The CDR3 sequence: CASSPLQVLSGANVLTF. The CDR3 DNA sequence: TGTGCCAGCTCACCACTGCAGGTTCTCTCTGGGGCCAACGTCCTGACTTTC.

This clonotype was seen only a few times. The chain employs TRBV2 and TRBJ2-1, with D tentatively TRBD1 (5 bases). Germline V gene lookup returns CDR1 SNHLY and CDR2 FYNNEI. The CDR3 has 14 amino acids. V lost 7 bases and J lost 0, with 10 bases in between. The CDR3 sequence: CASIRGVSYNEQFF. The CDR3 nucleotides are TGTGCCAGCATTAGGGGCGTCTCCTACAATGAGCAGTTCTTC. Variable domain in full (rest from reference TRBV2 and TRBJ2-1): EPEVTQTPSHQVTQMGQEVILRCVPISNHLYFYWYRQILGQKVEFLVSFYNNEISEKSEIFDDQFSVERPDGSNFTLKIRSTKLEDSAMYFCASIRGVSYNEQFFGPGTRLTVL.

The V gene is TRBV29-1, the J gene TRBJ2-2; 10 nucleotides match TRBD2. Germline V gene lookup returns CDR1 SQVTM and CDR2 ANQGSEA. The junction had 6 bases not matched to a gene; V was cut back by 6 bases and J by 5 bases. The CDR3 is made up of 14 amino acids. The CDR3, as DNA: TGCAGCGTGCTAGCGGGAGTACGAACCGGGGAGCTGTTTTTT. Amino acid sequence: CSVLAGVRTGELFF.

The chain couples TRBV20-1 to TRBJ1-3, with D possibly TRBD1 on 5 matching bases. Trimming cost V 0 bases and J 4 bases, with 13 bases left between them. Germline CDR1 is DFQATT and CDR2 is SNEGSKA (reference sequence). CDR3 length equals 15 residues. CDR3 in DNA: TGCAGTGCTAGAGATGGGTCAGGGAGCGGAAACACCATATATTTT. This gives the protein CSARDGSGSGNTIYF.

The V and J genes are TRBV9 and TRBJ2-2, with 7 bases identical to TRBD1. Germline V gives CDR1 SGDLS, CDR2 YYNGEE. The CDR3 is 15 amino acids. The V gene end was trimmed by 5 bases and the J gene end by 1 base; junction bases not matched to a gene: 5. In nucleotides, the CDR3 is TGTGCCAGCAGTAGGGGACAGAGGAACACCGGGGAGCTGTTTTTT. This codes for CASSRGQRNTGELFF.